The 10 T cell receptor beta chains below were found in one sample sequenced in a study of T cells in Graves' hyperthyroidism and ophthalmopathy. Amplified regions were TCR beta CDR3 sequences from RNA transcripts. Researchers ran a first-round RT-PCR on the TCR CDR3 using the HTBI primer set. TCRdb redid the calling of the multiplex PCR reads with MiXCR, one entry per CDR3 protein. The sample shows 350,000 to 400,000 distinct CDR3 sequences, about 14% of them seen only once. The sequencing sample was made of blood. These receptors all stem from a woman aged 60 to 75 with Graves' hyperthyroidism.

The chain joins TRBV19 to TRBJ2-4; D ambiguous. The V gene lost 4 bases and the J gene lost 0 bases, with 13 bases spanning the gap. The germline V gene has CDR1 LNHDA and CDR2 SQIVND (reference sequence). This CDR3 has 16 residues. The CDR3 spells CASSRTIQLAKNIQYF. The CDR3 DNA reads as TGTGCCAGTAGTAGAACAATCCAGCTAGCCAAAAACATTCAGTACTTC.

This clonotype was recorded many times. The chain employs TRBV7-3 and TRBJ2-1; 8 bases are a match to TRBD1. The CDR3 has 14 residues. The germline V gene has CDR1 SGHTA and CDR2 FQGTGA. V lost 4 bases to trimming and J lost 7 bases; unmatched junction nucleotides: 6. CDR3 protein: CASSSDRAVNEQFF. The CDR3 DNA reads TGTGCCAGCAGCTCGGACAGGGCCGTTAATGAGCAGTTCTTC.

V usage is TRBV7-9 and J usage is TRBJ2-2; D unclear. Trimming cost V 2 bases and J 2 bases, with 9 bases left between them. This CDR3 is built from 15 residues. Germline-derived CDR1 and CDR2 are SEHNR and FQNEAQ (reference sequence). The CDR3 here is CASSLFGSNTGELFF. The CDR3 DNA reads as TGTGCCAGCAGCTTATTTGGGTCCAACACCGGGGAGCTGTTTTTT.

This clonotype occurred many times. The gene calls are TRBV3-1 and TRBJ1-2; D ambiguous. The CDR3 loop spans 13 amino acids. Looked up from germline, CDR1 is LGHDT and CDR2 is YNNKEL (reference sequence). The germline V and J ends were trimmed by 1 base and 3 bases, with 6 bases remaining between them. The CDR3 spells CASSQVNDYGYTF. CDR3 nucleotide sequence: TGTGCCAGCAGCCAAGTCAATGACTATGGCTACACCTTC.

This clonotype was observed many times. V and J are TRBV2 and TRBJ1-1, with D uncertain. Looked up from germline, CDR1 is SNHLY and CDR2 is FYNNEI. This CDR3 is built from 13 residues. Trimming stripped 9 bases from V and 0 bases from J, with 11 bases between. This chain's CDR3 is CASRRTLNTEAFF. The CDR3 nucleotides read TGTGCCAGTCGACGGACCTTGAACACTGAAGCTTTCTTT.

In its sample, this clonotype was seen many times. The chain uses TRBV11-2 and TRBJ2-5, with 8 bases identical to TRBD1. Trimming at V came to 0 bases and at J to 5 bases, leaving 11 bases not matched to a gene. This CDR3 region has 17 residues. Germline assignment: CDR1 SGHAT and CDR2 FQNNGV. The CDR3 DNA sequence: TGTGCCAGCAGCTTAGATCAAGAGACAGGGGTTTCGGAGACCCAGTACTTC. Its translation: CASSLDQETGVSETQYF.

Ten or more counts support this clonotype. This chain links TRBV7-9 with TRBJ2-4; tentative D call: TRBD1 (6 bases). The CDR3 is 10 amino acids. Germline CDR1 is SEHNR and CDR2 is FQNEAQ (reference sequence). CDR3 sequence: CGSKGDIQYF. As DNA, the CDR3 is TGTGGGTCAAAGGGGGACATTCAGTACTTC.

This clonotype was counted once. The chain couples TRBV29-1 to TRBJ2-7; D gene unclear. Germline V gene sequence: CDR1 SQVTM, CDR2 ANQGSEA. V was shortened by 6 bases and J by 6 bases, with 18 bases between the two germline ends. There are 13 residues in the CDR3. Written as DNA, the CDR3 is TGCAGCGTCCTCGACAACCCAACACCCGAGCAGTACTTC. Its translation: CSVLDNPTPEQYF.

This clonotype was counted at least ten times. The gene calls are TRBV28 and TRBJ1-2; weak D call: TRBD1 (6 bases). V lost 11 bases to trimming and J lost 12 bases, with 28 bases between them. The CDR3 extends over 14 amino acids. Germline CDR1 MDHEN, CDR2 SYDVKM. CDR3 nucleotide sequence: TGTGCCTGTGATAGCGACGGGCAGGGGTTTTCGCACACCTTC. Translating gives CACDSDGQGFSHTF.

This clonotype was counted a few times. V and J are TRBV18 and TRBJ2-7, with D perhaps being TRBD1 or TRBD2 (5 bases each). This CDR3 is built from 15 residues. Per germline, CDR1 KGHSH and CDR2 LQKENI. V dropped 6 bases and J dropped 1 base, with 16 bases sitting between them. The CDR3 DNA follows: TGTGCCAGCTCCGTGCTCGGGGCGGTATCCTACGAGCAGTACTTC. This translates into CASSVLGAVSYEQYF.